Each of the 15 T cell receptor beta chains below was sequenced from the same sample in a study of blood T cell repertoires in COVID-19. Sequenced by immunoSEQ multiplex PCR; TCRdb stores in-frame clones only, minus some. The data show approximately 94,000 clones, with under 95% seen just once and 3% to 4.5% held by the top ten. Material: peripheral blood. The receptors come from a woman in her fifties or sixties in a cohort sampled during active COVID-19.

As to this clone: Different DNA sequences within this sample yield the same CDR3. The V call is TRBV2, the J call TRBJ2-5; 7 bases match TRBD2. The CDR3 has 16 residues. Germline V gene lookup returns CDR1 SNHLY and CDR2 FYNNEI. The ends lost 3 bases at V and 5 bases at J; junction bases unmatched: 12. CDR3 DNA: TGTGCCAGCAGTGATGGGGTGGGGGGGGTACGTGAGACCCAGTACTTC. The encoded protein is CASSDGVGGVRETQYF.

This chain links TRBV12-3 or TRBV12-4 with TRBJ2-2, with TRBD1 matching 8 bases. The CDR3 length is 13 residues. J gave up 6 bases and V 3 bases, and 0 bases lay outside the gene matches. CDR3 in DNA: TGTGCCAGCAGTTTGGACAGGGCCGGGGAGCTGTTTTTT. This gives the protein CASSLDRAGELFF.

The chain combines TRBV5-1 with TRBJ1-3; D is possibly TRBD1 (5 bases). Germline V gene lookup returns CDR1 SGHRS and CDR2 YFSETQ. V gave up 3 bases and J gave up 0 bases, with 13 bases separating them. The CDR3 sequence is 16 residues long. The CDR3 loop reads CASSSRQFDSGNTIYF. CDR3 nucleotides: TGCGCCAGCAGCTCCAGACAGTTTGACTCTGGAAACACCATATATTTT. Drawing the rest from reference TRBV5-1 and TRBJ1-3, the complete variable domain is KAGVTQTPRYLIKTRGQQVTLSCSPISGHRSVSWYQQTPGQGLQFLFEYFSETQRNKGNFPGRFSGRQFSNSRSEMNVSTLELGDSALYLCASSSRQFDSGNTIYFGEGSWLTVV.

The V and J genes are TRBV5-6 and TRBJ2-5; TRBD2 is a possible D gene (6 bases). V was pared by 5 bases and J by 5 bases, with 16 bases between. CDR3 length: 14 amino acids. Germline CDR1 is SGHDT and CDR2 is YYEEEE. The CDR3 region has the DNA TGTGCCAGCAGTTCCTCAGGACTAAAGGAGACCCAGTACTTC. Its protein product is CASSSSGLKETQYF.

V gene TRBV28 combines with J gene TRBJ1-5; D gene unclear. CDR1 and CDR2 from the germline V gene are MDHEN and SYDVKM. V was pared by 6 bases and J by 7 bases, with 10 bases between. CDR3 length equals 12 residues. The CDR3 protein is CASRVSGQPQHF. Here the CDR3 DNA reads TGTGCCAGCAGGGTCAGCGGACAGCCCCAGCATTTT.

The CDR3 DNA reads TGCGCCAGCAGCCACGAGGGGACATTTAATTCACCCCTCCACTTT. Its protein is CASSHEGTFNSPLHF. The chain combines TRBV5-1 with TRBJ1-6, with D perhaps matching TRBD1 (6 bases). This CDR3 has 15 residues. Trimming cost V 4 bases and J 6 bases, with 14 bases left between them. The V gene's germline CDR1 is SGHRS and CDR2 YFSETQ.

The rearrangement links TRBV19 to TRBJ1-3; D possibly corresponds to TRBD1 (6 bases). CDR1 is LNHDA, CDR2 SQIVND, per germline (reference sequence). Trimming pared 2 bases from V and 0 bases from J, leaving 14 bases between. The CDR3 totals 17 residues. CDR3 coding DNA: TGTGCCAGTAGTATAACGGGACAAACTTCCTCTGGAAACACCATATATTTT. Amino acids: CASSITGQTSSGNTIYF.

This chain uses TRBV5-4 with TRBJ2-1; maybe TRBD2 (6 bases). CDR3 length: 16 residues. Looked up from germline, CDR1 is SGHNT and CDR2 is YYREEE (reference sequence). V dropped 2 bases and J dropped 10 bases, with 22 bases sitting between them. In DNA, the CDR3 is TGTGCCAGCAGCTTAGCCCCTCCTGGTCTAGCGCCGGAGCAGTTCTTC. Protein: CASSLAPPGLAPEQFF.

The chain couples TRBV27 to TRBJ2-7, with a tentative D call TRBD1 (5 bases). This CDR3 contains 15 residues. Per germline, CDR1 MNHEY and CDR2 SMNVEV (reference sequence). The V end lost 4 bases, the J end lost 4 bases, and 17 bases lay between the germline ends. CDR3 DNA sequence: TGTGCCAGCAGTTATAAAGAGACAGCCTCATACGAGCAGTACTTC. Encoded protein: CASSYKETASYEQYF.

The J gene is TRBJ2-3, the V gene TRBV5-6; 7 bases agree with TRBD2. Looked up from germline, CDR1 is SGHDT and CDR2 is YYEEEE. This CDR3 has 15 residues. The junction had 3 bases not matched to a gene; V was cut back by 1 base and J by 1 base. CDR3: CASSLSSGRTDTQYF. The CDR3, as DNA: TGTGCCAGCAGCTTGAGTAGCGGGCGCACAGATACGCAGTATTTT.

This chain links TRBV18 with TRBJ1-2, with D possibly being TRBD1 (5 bases). The V gene lost 5 bases and the J gene lost 2 bases, with 9 bases spanning the gap. Germline V CDR1 and CDR2: KGHSH, LQKENI. The CDR3 loop spans 13 amino acids. DNA for the CDR3: TGTGCCAGCTCAATGGACAAGAACTATGGCTACACCTTC. It yields the protein CASSMDKNYGYTF.

This clone has more than one count but fewer than ten. The J gene is TRBJ2-5, the V gene TRBV6-1; TRBD2 is a possible D gene (5 bases). Germline V gene sequence: CDR1 MNHNS, CDR2 SASEGT. The CDR3 covers 15 residues. V shed 1 base and J shed 5 bases, with 14 bases lying between them. The DNA for the CDR3 is TGTGCCAGCAGTGAAGGGACCGGGATTTCGGAGACCCAGTACTTC. It codes for CASSEGTGISETQYF.

This rearrangement joins TRBV27 to TRBJ2-1, with D possibly matching TRBD2 (7 bases). Per the germline V gene, CDR1 is MNHEY and CDR2 is SMNVEV (reference sequence). The CDR3 covers 15 residues. V was pared by 3 bases and J by 7 bases, with 16 bases between. CDR3 loop: CASSLFRGARNEQFF. The CDR3 DNA reads TGTGCCAGCAGTTTGTTCCGGGGGGCTAGGAATGAGCAGTTCTTC.

The chain has TRBV5-1 and TRBJ2-6, with D unclear. Deletions cut 5 bases from V and 10 bases from J, with 19 bases between. From germline, CDR1 is SGHRS and CDR2 YFSETQ. The CDR3 loop spans 15 amino acids. The CDR3 reads CASRPHRASTNVLTF. The CDR3 DNA reads TGCGCCAGCAGACCTCACCGCGCGTCGACTAACGTCCTGACTTTC.

The J gene is TRBJ2-5, the V gene TRBV6-5; D is possibly TRBD2 (5 bases). V was pared by 2 bases and J by 10 bases, with 11 bases between. This CDR3 comprises 12 residues. Germline lookup yields CDR1 MNHEY and CDR2 SVGAGI. The CDR3 sequence: CASSYRESGQYF. The CDR3 nucleotides read TGTGCCAGCAGTTACAGGGAGTCAGGCCAGTACTTC.